The table lists the clone carrying this TCR beta chain with a few counts. Antigen unknown. A sample-barcoded 5' primer and a J-beta primer mix were used in a second PCR of roughly 6 to 11 cycles. Individual samples furnished no less than 2.5 million CDR3-containing paired-end reads apiece. TCRdb processed the 5' RACE reads anew with MiXCR; each CDR3 protein has one entry. Altogether 650,000 to 800,000 distinct CDR3 sequences are present, 44% being singletons, with the ten largest covering around 21%. The data were taken from a study of blood T cells in healthy people across ages. Broader study findings: Compared with aged donors, long-lived donors showed fewer expanded clones, suggesting selection.

The sample providers were healthy Caucasian people from Russia, aged about 6 to 100. Germline CDR1 is SGHRS and CDR2 is YFSETQ. V shed 4 bases and J 5 bases; nucleotides not matched to a gene: 7. This CDR3 has 14 amino acids. The chain carries TRBV5-1 and TRBJ2-7, with 9 bases that match TRBD2. The receptor was isolated from a man between 60 and 70 years old in good health. Input material: blood. The CDR3 here is CASSGGGGFDEQYF. In nucleotides, the CDR3 is TGCGCCAGCAGCGGCGGGGGGGGTTTCGACGAGCAGTACTTC.